This TCR beta chain was sequenced in a study of regulatory T cells in long-lasting Graves disease. A word on this clonotype: Its antigen is currently unknown.

According to the study, TCR beta libraries were built with iRepertoire HTBI primers and CDR3-region Arm-PCR. Authors' analysis steps: Samples revealed 60 to 70 TRBV and fewer than 15 TRBJ segments. Each CDR3 protein is one row after TCRdb ran MiXCR on the multiplex PCR reads. The V and J calls were not made by the authors but by TCRdb's processing. Of 700,000 or so distinct CDR3 sequences listed, approximately 29% are singletons. Germline V gene lookup returns CDR1 SQVTM and CDR2 ANQGSEA. V lost 7 bases and J lost 5, with 17 bases in between. CDR3 size: 13 residues. The study's findings and limits: Persistent disease was characterized by preferential usage of TRBV28, TRBJ1-2 and TRBJ2-5. Accuracy may have suffered from the small sample size.

Time point of the sample: persistent/refractory GD, antithyroid drugs over 5 years with positive TRAb. PBMC-extracted RNA yielded the TCR library. The source material was peripheral blood mononuclear cells (PBMCs), sampled when the disease was refractory, from a patient treated with antithyroid drugs. The rearrangement joins TRBV29-1 to TRBJ1-1; D is unresolved. The sequence derives from a female donor with Graves disease. CDR3 sequence (DNA): TGCAGCGCAGTTCGTATATTTGGGACTGAAGCTTTCTTT. Translation gives CSAVRIFGTEAFF.